This T cell receptor beta chain emerged from a study of OX40 agonist ivuxolimab in advanced cancers. A note on the overall study: Ivuxolimab was an agonistic, fully human IgG2 monoclonal antibody directed against OX40 (CD134), a costimulatory receptor. Intravenous ivuxolimab was administered to patients every 2 weeks at six dose levels: 0.01, 0.1, 0.3, 1.5, 3 and 10 mg/kg. Of the approximately 54 dose-escalation patients, hepatocellular carcinoma was present in around 19, melanoma in approximately 15, renal cell carcinoma in 9 and head and neck cancer in 9. A male proportion of approximately 83% and a mean age of 60 years, ranging from about 23 to 79, were recorded for the dose-escalation cohort. Patients were allowed to have had prior anti-PD-1, anti-PD-L1 or anti-CTLA-4 therapy, and around 40% of the dose-escalation patients had previously received checkpoint inhibitors. Partial responses occurred in three dose-escalation patients: two with cutaneous melanoma and one with hepatocellular carcinoma. The point of sequencing TCRbeta in the periphery was to test whether ivuxolimab changed TCR sequence diversity and drove clonal T-cell expansion. The paper describes the monotherapy dose-escalation part (N ≈ 51 patients) of the phase I trial of ivuxolimab.

For sequencing of the TCRbeta CDR3 region, genomic DNA was extracted from the sorted cells. The immunoSEQ Assay was used to sequence the TCRbeta CDR3 regions. TCRdb retrieved this table from immuneACCESS and kept in-frame rearrangements only. Not all clones are present; in checked studies, unresolved V genes account for under half, and no reason is known for the remainder. The sample contains about 80,000 clones, roughly 87% of them found a single time. The ten largest clones represent 0.3% to 0.4% of the sample. There are 14 amino acids in the CDR3, from cysteine to phenylalanine inclusive. The only DNA kept is the CDR3, 42 bases in frame from the first base. V sheds 1 base and J sheds 7 bases, leaving 11 bases between their ends. Reading the germline V gene gives CDR1 SGHDT and CDR2 YYEEEE. Points the paper makes about the study in general: At doses of 0.1 to 3.0 mg/kg, clonal expansion of both CD4+ and CD8+ blood T cells was observed from baseline to week 6. Partial responders in the 0.1-3.0 mg/kg groups had among the lowest normalized peripheral clonal expansion, especially among CD8+ T cells. Which antigens the clonally expanded peripheral T cells were specific for was not determined. After ivuxolimab, expanded clones were on average more numerous among CD8+ T cells than among CD4+ T cells. Low levels of normalized T-cell clonal expansion were also seen in some patients who did not respond.

With respect to this clone: Its antigen specificity is not known. No much larger clonotype is one base removed from it; base qualities were not supplied.

The trial excluded patients who had a history of autoimmune disease or who were on systemic immunosuppression. Peripheral blood for TCR sequencing was drawn from every dose cohort at baseline, at cycle 4 day 1 and at cycle 7 day 1. The samples were drawn from a first-in-human, open-label, multicenter phase I dose-escalation trial of ivuxolimab. The trial enrolled adults with locally advanced or metastatic head and neck squamous cell, hepatocellular, melanoma or renal cell carcinoma. CD4+ and CD8+ T cells were sorted separately from peripheral blood before TCR sequencing. The TCR comes from an adult with an advanced solid tumor such as melanoma, head and neck, liver or kidney cancer. Recombination joined TRBV5-6 with TRBJ2-2; the D gene is tentatively TRBD1 or TRBD2, each matching 5 bases. Sample: CD4+ or CD8+ T cells sorted from blood, taken in a trial of the OX40 agonist ivuxolimab. The DNA is as follows: TGTGCCAGCAGCTTGTCGTGGGGGTTCGGGGAGCTGTTTTTT. The translation is CASSLSWGFGELFF.